A selection of T cell receptor beta chains follows, all from one sample in a study of blood T cell repertoires in COVID-19. Data came from immunoSEQ multiplex PCR; TCRdb stores just in-frame clones and leaves some out. The sample contains under 300,000 clones, 83% of which appear only once. Sequenced input: peripheral blood. All receptors come from a man between 60 and 75 years old who had recovered from COVID-19. Each CDR3 is given with its conserved first and last residue. A D gene is named only where the DNA matches it firmly.

DNA,CDR3,V,length,J,D
TGTGCCAGCAGTACGGGGACTAGCGGGACCCCGCACTTCTTC,CASSTGTSGTPHFF,TRBV6-2/TRBV6-3,14,TRBJ2-1,TRBD2
TGTGCCAGTAGTCTTAGCGGGACAAAACTCAATGAGCAGTTCTTC,CASSLSGTKLNEQFF,TRBV19,15,TRBJ2-1,TRBD2
TGTGCCATCAGTGACACGGCAGGGGTTCGGAGTGGCTACACCTTC,CAISDTAGVRSGYTF,TRBV10-3,15,TRBJ1-2,.
TGTGCCAGCAGCCGAGCGGGAGGGCCCTACGAGCAGTACTTC,CASSRAGGPYEQYF,TRBV14,14,TRBJ2-7,TRBD2
TGTGCCAGCAGTGGGGATGGGGGCTGGTATGAGCAGTACTTC,CASSGDGGWYEQYF,TRBV2,14,TRBJ2-7,.
TGTGCCAGCAGCTTAGAGGGGGCCCAGGGGTCGTTCGAGCAGTACTTC,CASSLEGAQGSFEQYF,TRBV11-2,16,TRBJ2-7,.
TGTGCCAGCAGCCGGACAGAGAACACTGAAGCTTTCTTT,CASSRTENTEAFF,TRBV5-4,13,TRBJ1-1,.
TGTGCCAGTAGATCCAGGGGATGGGGGCTCCAAGAGACCCAGTACTTC,CASRSRGWGLQETQYF,TRBV19,16,TRBJ2-5,.
TGTGCCAGTTCCATCGACAGGGGCTCCTACAATGAGCAGTTCTTC,CASSIDRGSYNEQFF,TRBV19,15,TRBJ2-1,TRBD1
TGTGCCAGCAGTGATGGGGGCCGGCTAGATACGCAGTATTTT,CASSDGGRLDTQYF,TRBV6-1,14,TRBJ2-3,.